This T cell receptor (beta chain) was recorded in a study of CD8 T cell repertoires and HIV-1 epitope variants. Study overall: Each of Twenty-five Gag and Nef epitope peptides stimulated a separate culture. Controls were a CMV, EBV and flu peptide pool, Ebola AY9 negative control, and no-peptide well.

Sequencing was performed with immunoSEQ multiplex PCR; in TCRdb, only in-frame clones are kept and a portion is missing. The sample carries over 5,500 clones, around 65% recorded once. General observations from the study: Of nine antigen-specific beta clonotypes, five to seven appeared to cross-react with escape variants. The assay identified only TCR beta chains of antigen-proliferating T cells.

In regard to this clone: The antigen is not known.

The trim removed 0 bases at V and 5 bases at J, leaving 4 bases unmatched. Germline V gene lookup returns CDR1 MNHEY and CDR2 SVGAGI. This CDR3 has 16 amino acids. The chain combines TRBV6-5 with TRBJ2-1, with 10 positions matching TRBD2. The sequence was obtained from a male donor with HIV. The sequencing sample was made of cultured CD8+ T cells derived from PBMCs. The CDR3 coding sequence is TGTGCCAGCAGTTACTCGCCTAGCGGGGGACACAATGAGCAGTTCTTC. It is translated as CASSYSPSGGHNEQFF.